These 23 T cell receptor beta chains share one sample of origin, sequenced in a study of OX40 agonist ivuxolimab in advanced cancers. Assay used: immunoSEQ multiplex PCR; TCRdb lists only in-frame clones, some missing. The table records 55,000 to 80,000 clones, roughly four fifths of them present only once. The sample in question was CD4+ or CD8+ T cells sorted from blood, obtained in a trial of the OX40 agonist ivuxolimab. Receptors originate from an adult with an advanced solid tumor such as melanoma, head and neck, liver or kidney cancer.

This clone showed up just a few times. V gene TRBV7-8 combines with J gene TRBJ2-5, with 7 bases that match TRBD2. This CDR3 is built from 16 residues. CDR1 SGHVS and CDR2 FQNEAQ come from the germline V gene. The V segment lost 2 bases and the J segment 0 bases; nucleotides outside the gene matches: 6. The DNA for the CDR3 is TGTGCCAGCAGCTTATGGGGGGGGACGGACCAAGAGACCCAGTACTTC. Translating gives CASSLWGGTDQETQYF.

This clone was recorded only once. The chain is built from TRBV4-2 and TRBJ1-5; D is uncertain. V dropped 6 bases and J dropped 2 bases, with 11 bases sitting between them. This CDR3 has 14 residues. Germline assignment: CDR1 LGHNA and CDR2 YNFKEQ. CDR3 in amino acids: CASSREYGNQPQHF. Written as DNA, the CDR3 is TGTGCCAGCAGTAGGGAGTATGGCAATCAGCCCCAGCATTTT.

V is TRBV14 and J is TRBJ2-7; 11 positions match TRBD2. Unmatched junction bases numbered 9, after V lost 4 bases and J lost 10 bases. The germline CDR1 and CDR2 sequences are SGHDN and FVKESK. This CDR3 is 14 amino acids long. The CDR3 DNA is TGTGCCAGCAGCCCTATAGCGGGAGGGTCCGCCCAGTACTTC. It codes for CASSPIAGGSAQYF.

V usage is TRBV6-5 and J usage is TRBJ2-2, with a tentative D call TRBD2 (5 bases). Germline assignment: CDR1 MNHEY and CDR2 SVGAGI. The CDR3 length is 14 residues. The germline V and J ends were trimmed by 4 bases and 6 bases, with 12 bases remaining between them. The CDR3 protein is CASSSSWGAGELFF. As DNA, the CDR3 is TGTGCCAGCAGTTCCAGCTGGGGAGCCGGGGAGCTGTTTTTT.

This chain links TRBV27 with TRBJ2-5, with a weak D call TRBD1 (6 bases). This CDR3 is 18 amino acids long. The V gene lost 2 bases and the J gene lost 1 base, with 20 bases spanning the gap. CDR1 and CDR2 (germline): MNHEY, SMNVEV (reference sequence). The CDR3 DNA sequence: TGTGCCAGCAGTTTAAACTGGGGGACACCGGTAACCCAAGAGACCCAGTACTTC. Translated, it gives CASSLNWGTPVTQETQYF.

This clone showed up just once. The chain couples TRBV9 to TRBJ2-5, with D maybe TRBD1 (6 bases). This CDR3 is 15 amino acids long. The germline CDR1 and CDR2 sequences are SGDLS and YYNGEE. V lost 0 bases and J 2 bases, leaving 11 bases between the germline ends. The CDR3 sequence: CASSVGTVEQETQYF. The CDR3 nucleotides read TGTGCCAGCAGCGTAGGGACAGTTGAACAAGAGACCCAGTACTTC.

This sequence joins TRBV28 and TRBJ2-7; possibly TRBD1 for D (6 bases). This CDR3 has 13 amino acids. Trimming took off 4 bases at V and 0 bases at J, with 7 bases between the two ends. From germline, CDR1 is MDHEN and CDR2 SYDVKM. The CDR3 bases are TGTGCCAGCAGTTCAGGGGCCTCCTACGAGCAGTACGTC. It is translated as CASSSGASYEQYV.

The J gene is TRBJ1-1, the V gene TRBV19, with a weak D call TRBD1 (6 bases). V was clipped by 9 bases and J by 7 bases, with 18 bases between them. This CDR3 is 13 amino acids long. Germline V lookup: CDR1 LNHDA, CDR2 SQIVND (reference sequence). This chain's CDR3 is CASADRRGDEAFF. The CDR3 region has the DNA TGTGCCAGCGCGGACCGGAGGGGGGATGAAGCTTTCTTT.

The rearrangement joins TRBV27 to TRBJ1-2, with 7 nucleotides matching TRBD1. The V gene's germline CDR1 is MNHEY and CDR2 SMNVEV (reference sequence). V gave up 3 bases and J gave up 4 bases; unmatched junction bases: 5. CDR3 size: 14 residues. Here the CDR3 DNA reads TGTGCCAGCAGTTTCGGGACAGCGACCTATGGCTACACCTTC. Translating it yields CASSFGTATYGYTF.

The rearrangement links TRBV19 to TRBJ2-5; unclear D gene. Germline V gene lookup returns CDR1 LNHDA and CDR2 SQIVND (reference sequence). This CDR3 has 11 amino acids. V was trimmed by 4 bases and J by 7 bases, leaving 7 bases between them. The CDR3 sequence: CASSKQWTQYF. The CDR3 region has the DNA TGTGCCAGTAGTAAACAATGGACCCAGTACTTC.

The CDR3 nucleotides are TGTGCCAGCAGTGGGGGACTGACAAGTAGGGATGAGCAGTTCTTC. Its protein product is CASSGGLTSRDEQFF. This rearrangement joins TRBV6-5 to TRBJ2-1; D is possibly TRBD2 (6 bases). The CDR3 length is 15 residues. Between the trimmed V and J ends, which lost 5 bases and 8 bases, there was a span of 19 bases. Germline assignment: CDR1 MNHEY and CDR2 SVGAGI.

This chain's CDR3 is CAWSFTGGGRTNEKLFF. For the CDR3, the DNA is TGTGCCTGGAGCTTTACAGGTGGGGGGAGGACTAATGAAAAACTGTTTTTT. The chain employs TRBV30 and TRBJ1-4, with a weak D call TRBD1 (5 bases). The V gene lost 3 bases and the J gene lost 2 bases, with 19 bases spanning the gap. Germline CDR1 GTSNPN, CDR2 SVGIG (reference sequence). CDR3 length equals 17 residues.

J is TRBJ2-4 and V is TRBV4-1; D not certain. CDR1 is MGHRA and CDR2 is YSYEKL in the germline V gene. Trimming left V 1 base short and J 1 base short, with 8 bases between. This CDR3 has 15 residues. The CDR3 coding sequence is TGCGCCAGCAGCCAAGGTACACTGGCCAAAAACATTCAGTACTTC. As protein: CASSQGTLAKNIQYF.

The chain carries TRBV27 and TRBJ2-3, with D perhaps matching TRBD1 (6 bases). CDR1 and CDR2 (germline): MNHEY, SMNVEV (reference sequence). Trimming left V 1 base short and J 5 bases short, with 16 bases between. CDR3 length: 16 residues. CDR3 residues: CASSLYLGGLGDTQYF. The CDR3 DNA is TGTGCCAGCAGTTTATACCTTGGGGGCCTCGGAGATACGCAGTATTTT.

The CDR3 protein is CASSLSPGGAANEKLFF. CDR3 nucleotides: TGTGCCAGCAGTTTATCCCCGGGCGGGGCGGCTAATGAAAAACTGTTTTTT. The genes are TRBV27 and TRBJ1-4; D perhaps matches TRBD1 (5 bases). The germline gives CDR1 MNHEY, CDR2 SMNVEV (reference sequence). Trimming took off 0 bases at V and 3 bases at J, with 14 bases between the two ends. CDR3 size: 17 residues.

This chain links TRBV11-2 with TRBJ2-3, with D possibly matching TRBD1 (5 bases). V dropped 5 bases and J dropped 6 bases, with 18 bases sitting between them. Germline V gene data show CDR1 as SGHAT and CDR2 as FQNNGV. The CDR3 loop spans 15 amino acids. The CDR3 sequence is CASSHNRPRRDTQYF. The CDR3, as DNA: TGTGCCAGCAGCCATAACAGGCCTCGTCGGGATACGCAGTATTTT.

The CDR3 spells CASRADGPRTEAFF. CDR3 DNA sequence: TGTGCCAGCAGGGCGGACGGCCCAAGGACTGAAGCTTTCTTT. This rearrangement joins TRBV6-5 to TRBJ1-1; D not resolved. Germline V gene lookup returns CDR1 MNHEY and CDR2 SVGAGI. The CDR3 sequence is 14 residues long. Trimming stripped 6 bases from V and 5 bases from J, with 16 bases between.

The J gene is TRBJ2-3, the V gene TRBV12-1; the table's D call TRBD1 went unverified against the DNA. TRBV12-1 is reported as a pseudogene. This CDR3 comprises 15 residues. In nucleotides, the CDR3 is TGTGCCAGCAGCTTTGCCCTCCCAGTCACAGATACGCAGTATTTT. This gives the protein CASSFALPVTDTQYF.

J is TRBJ1-1 and V is TRBV12-5, with D hard to call. The CDR3 consists of 15 residues. The germline gives CDR1 LGHNT, CDR2 FRNRAP. V was pared by 0 bases and J by 4 bases, with 12 bases between. The CDR3 sequence: CASGLVTGDATEAFF. CDR3 bases: TGTGCTAGTGGTTTGGTAACCGGGGATGCCACTGAAGCTTTCTTT.

V and J are TRBV6-5 and TRBJ2-2; D ambiguous. From germline, CDR1 is MNHEY and CDR2 SVGAGI. Trimming removed 4 bases at V and 3 bases at J, with 9 bases between. The length of the CDR3 is 14 residues. The CDR3 bases are TGTGCCAGCAGTTCCTCTTCACACACCGGGGAGCTGTTTTTT. Its protein product is CASSSSSHTGELFF.

CDR3 amino acids: CASSYQGQPGNYEQYF. The CDR3 region has the DNA TGTGCCAGCAGTTACCAGGGACAACCTGGGAACTACGAGCAGTACTTC. The genes are TRBV6-5 and TRBJ2-7, with D possibly TRBD1 on 6 matching bases. CDR1 and CDR2 from the germline V gene are MNHEY and SVGAGI. Between the trimmed V and J ends, which lost 2 bases and 3 bases, there was a span of 17 bases. This CDR3 region has 16 residues.

The chain joins TRBV5-1 to TRBJ2-3, with 7 bases aligning to TRBD2. Germline V gene lookup returns CDR1 SGHRS and CDR2 YFSETQ. The J segment lost 1 base and the V segment lost 0 bases, leaving 2 bases of the junction unmatched. This CDR3 comprises 15 residues. In DNA, the CDR3 is TGCGCCAGCAGCTTGGGCGGGAGTCGCACAGATACGCAGTATTTT. Its translation: CASSLGGSRTDTQYF.

This chain connects TRBV18 to TRBJ1-2, with 12 bases that match TRBD1. The ends lost 6 bases at V and 2 bases at J; junction bases unmatched: 7. The CDR3 sequence is 16 residues long. Germline CDR1 KGHSH, CDR2 LQKENI. The chain's CDR3 is CASSRSGTGGNYGYTF. In DNA, the CDR3 is TGTGCCAGCTCCCGATCCGGGACAGGGGGCAACTATGGCTACACCTTC.